These 9 T cell receptor beta chains share one sample of origin, sequenced in a study of T-cell memory formation after mild COVID-19. TCRdb processed the 5' RACE reads anew with MiXCR; each CDR3 protein has one entry. This sample has around 200,000 distinct CDR3 sequences; approximately 30% occur once, and the top ten carry more than 9.5%. The specimen was PBMCs or a T cell subset sorted from them (not recorded which). The source of these receptors is an adult woman who had mild COVID-19 (a few samples of this study predate the infection). Cell type and time point are not known.

This clonotype has just a few counts. J is TRBJ1-2 and V is TRBV6-1; no reliable D call. Germline V gene data show CDR1 as MNHNS and CDR2 as SASEGT. There are 12 residues in the CDR3. The ends were cut back, 6 bases at V and 7 bases at J, with 12 bases in the middle. This chain's CDR3 is CASSSVGGGYTF. Here the CDR3 DNA reads TGTGCCAGCAGCTCCGTGGGAGGTGGCTACACCTTC.

This clonotype came up a few times. V usage is TRBV6-2 or TRBV6-3 and J usage is TRBJ1-2; maybe TRBD1 (5 bases). Trimming took off 6 bases at V and 3 bases at J, with 14 bases between the two ends. From germline, CDR1 is MNHEY and CDR2 SVGEGT. The CDR3 extends over 14 amino acids. CDR3 region: CASRRTGLDYGYTF. The CDR3 DNA follows: TGTGCCAGCAGACGAACAGGCCTCGACTATGGCTACACCTTC.

The J gene is TRBJ2-5, the V gene TRBV12-3 or TRBV12-4; the D gene is possibly TRBD1 (5 bases). This CDR3 spans 15 amino acids. Trimming took off 1 base at V and 0 bases at J, with 9 bases between the two ends. The DNA of the CDR3 is TGTGCCAGCAGTTTAGGGACACAGTACCAAGAGACCCAGTACTTC. Protein product: CASSLGTQYQETQYF.

The chain is built from TRBV5-1 and TRBJ2-7, with TRBD1 matching over 10 bases. J gave up 6 bases and V 1 base, and 16 bases lay outside the gene matches. The germline V gene encodes CDR1 SGHRS and CDR2 YFSETQ. The CDR3 spans 18 residues. This CDR3 is CASSLYGTGDLLGSEQYF. In DNA, the CDR3 is TGCGCCAGCAGCTTGTACGGGACAGGGGATCTCTTAGGATCCGAGCAGTACTTC.

This rearrangement joins TRBV4-3 to TRBJ1-1; D might be TRBD1 (6 bases). This CDR3 is built from 13 residues. Trimming stripped 3 bases from V and 5 bases from J, with 10 bases between. CDR1 and CDR2 (germline): LGHNA, YSLEER. In DNA form, the CDR3 reads TGCGCCAGCAGCCACACAGGGAAAACTGAAGCTTTCTTT. Its protein product is CASSHTGKTEAFF.

The rearrangement uses TRBV4-2 and TRBJ2-1, with D uncertain. This CDR3 spans 13 amino acids. CDR1 is LGHNA, CDR2 YNFKEQ, per germline. V dropped 1 base and J dropped 8 bases, with 9 bases sitting between them. CDR3 DNA: TGTGCCAGCAGCCAAGCTAGTTGGGATGAGCAGTTCTTC. Translated, it gives CASSQASWDEQFF.

This clonotype was detected many times. The V and J genes are TRBV4-2 and TRBJ2-1; D is perhaps TRBD1 (5 bases). Germline V gives CDR1 LGHNA, CDR2 YNFKEQ. The germline V and J ends were trimmed by 0 bases and 6 bases, with 9 bases remaining between them. The CDR3 contains 14 residues. DNA of the CDR3: TGTGCCAGCAGCCAAGAACCCAGGGCCAATGAGCAGTTCTTC. This gives the protein CASSQEPRANEQFF.

This clonotype was found a few times. The chain links TRBV5-4 to TRBJ1-1; a weak D match, TRBD1 (6 bases). Trimming stripped 1 base from V and 1 base from J, with 8 bases between. This CDR3 spans 14 amino acids. The germline V gene encodes CDR1 SGHNT and CDR2 YYREEE (reference sequence). CDR3 coding DNA: TGTGCCAGCAGCTTGAGACAGGCGAACACTGAAGCTTTCTTT. It encodes CASSLRQANTEAFF. Full variable domain (remainder filled in from reference TRBV5-4 and TRBJ1-1): ETGVTQSPTHLIKTRGQQVTLRCSSQSGHNTVSWYQQALGQGPQFIFQYYREEENGRGNFPPRFSGLQFPNYSSELNVNALELDDSALYLCASSLRQANTEAFFGQGTRLTVV.

The sample holds one count of this clonotype. The chain joins TRBV4-1 to TRBJ2-7; D ambiguous. V was pared by 0 bases and J by 3 bases, with 15 bases between. CDR3 length: 16 residues. Looked up from germline, CDR1 is MGHRA and CDR2 is YSYEKL. CDR3 protein: CASSQDGRTKLYEQYF. CDR3 in DNA: TGCGCCAGCAGCCAAGATGGCAGGACCAAGCTCTACGAGCAGTACTTC.